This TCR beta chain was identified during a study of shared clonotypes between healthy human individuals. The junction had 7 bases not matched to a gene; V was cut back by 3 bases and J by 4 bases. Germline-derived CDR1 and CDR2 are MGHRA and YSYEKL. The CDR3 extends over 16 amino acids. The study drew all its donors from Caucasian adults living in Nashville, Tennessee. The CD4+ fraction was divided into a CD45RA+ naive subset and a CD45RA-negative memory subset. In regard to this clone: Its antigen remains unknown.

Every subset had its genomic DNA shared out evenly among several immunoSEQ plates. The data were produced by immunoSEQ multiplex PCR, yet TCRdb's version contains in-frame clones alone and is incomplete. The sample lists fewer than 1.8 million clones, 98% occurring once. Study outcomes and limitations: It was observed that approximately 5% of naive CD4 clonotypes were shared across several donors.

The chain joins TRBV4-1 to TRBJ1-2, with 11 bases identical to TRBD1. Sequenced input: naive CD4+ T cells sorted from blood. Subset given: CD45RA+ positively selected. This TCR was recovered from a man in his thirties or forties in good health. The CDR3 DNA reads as TGCGCCAGCAGCCACGGACAGGGGGCGAGGTTCTATGGCTACACCTTC. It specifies CASSHGQGARFYGYTF.